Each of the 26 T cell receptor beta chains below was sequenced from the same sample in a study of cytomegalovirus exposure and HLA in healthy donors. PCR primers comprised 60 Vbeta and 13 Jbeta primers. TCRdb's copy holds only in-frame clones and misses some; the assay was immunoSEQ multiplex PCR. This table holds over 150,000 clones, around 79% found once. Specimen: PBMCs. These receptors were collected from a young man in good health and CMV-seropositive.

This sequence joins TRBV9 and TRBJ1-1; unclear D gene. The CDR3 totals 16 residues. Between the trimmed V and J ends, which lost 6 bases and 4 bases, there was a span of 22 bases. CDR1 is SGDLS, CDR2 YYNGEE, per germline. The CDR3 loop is CASTPGRRSRGTEAFF. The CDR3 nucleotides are TGTGCCAGCACCCCGGGTCGGAGATCCCGAGGCACTGAAGCTTTCTTT.

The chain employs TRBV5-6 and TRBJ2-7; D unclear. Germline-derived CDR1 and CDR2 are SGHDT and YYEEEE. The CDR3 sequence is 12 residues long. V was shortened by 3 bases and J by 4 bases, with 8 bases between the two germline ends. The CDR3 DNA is TGTGCCAGCAGCTCGAGCCGTTACGAGCAGTACTTC. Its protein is CASSSSRYEQYF.

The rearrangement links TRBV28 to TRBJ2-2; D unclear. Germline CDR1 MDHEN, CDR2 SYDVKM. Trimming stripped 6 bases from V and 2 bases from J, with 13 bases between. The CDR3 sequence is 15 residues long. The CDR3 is CASRLQAGNTGELFF. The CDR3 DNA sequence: TGTGCCAGCAGACTTCAGGCAGGAAACACCGGGGAGCTGTTTTTT.

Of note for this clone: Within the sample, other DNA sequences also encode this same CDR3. This chain's CDR3 is CASSSQGNTEAFF. The CDR3 nucleotides are TGTGCCAGCAGCTCACAGGGGAACACTGAAGCTTTCTTT. V is TRBV7-9 and J is TRBJ1-1, with D possibly matching TRBD1 (6 bases). The CDR3 is 13 residues long. Germline V gives CDR1 SEHNR, CDR2 FQNEAQ (reference sequence). V lost 4 bases and J 1 base, leaving 7 bases between the germline ends.

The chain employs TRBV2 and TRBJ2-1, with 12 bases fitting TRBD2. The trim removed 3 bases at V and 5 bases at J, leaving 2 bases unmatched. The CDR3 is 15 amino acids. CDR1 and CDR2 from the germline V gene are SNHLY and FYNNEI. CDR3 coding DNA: TGTGCCAGCAGTGACCGACTAGCGGGAGACAATGAGCAGTTCTTC. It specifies CASSDRLAGDNEQFF.

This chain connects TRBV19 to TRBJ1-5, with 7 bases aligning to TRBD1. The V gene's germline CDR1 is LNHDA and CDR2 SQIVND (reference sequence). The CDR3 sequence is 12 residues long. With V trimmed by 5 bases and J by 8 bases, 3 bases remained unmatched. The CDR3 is CASSPDREPQHF. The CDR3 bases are TGTGCCAGTAGTCCCGACAGGGAGCCCCAGCATTTT.

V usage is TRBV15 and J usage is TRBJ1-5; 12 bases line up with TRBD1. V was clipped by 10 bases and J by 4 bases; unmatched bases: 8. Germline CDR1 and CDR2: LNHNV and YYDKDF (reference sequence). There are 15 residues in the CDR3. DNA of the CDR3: TGTGCCATCCGCCGGGGACAGGGGGCAAATCAGCCCCAGCATTTT. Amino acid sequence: CAIRRGQGANQPQHF.

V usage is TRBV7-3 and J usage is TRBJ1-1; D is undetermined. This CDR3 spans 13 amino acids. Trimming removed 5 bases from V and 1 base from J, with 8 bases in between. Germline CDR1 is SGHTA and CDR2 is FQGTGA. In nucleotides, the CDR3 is TGTGCCAGCAGCCCCGGTCCGAACACTGAAGCTTTCTTT. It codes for CASSPGPNTEAFF.

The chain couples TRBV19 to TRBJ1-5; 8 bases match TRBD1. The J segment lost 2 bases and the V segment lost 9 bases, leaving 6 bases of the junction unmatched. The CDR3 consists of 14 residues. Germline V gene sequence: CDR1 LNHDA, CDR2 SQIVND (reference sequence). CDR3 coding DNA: TGTGCCAGCAGGACAGGGATGGGCAATCAGCCCCAGCATTTT. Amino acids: CASRTGMGNQPQHF. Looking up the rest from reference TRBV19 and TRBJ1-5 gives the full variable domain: DGGITQSPKYLFRKEGQNVTLSCEQNLNHDAMYWYRQDPGQGLRLIYYSQIVNDFQKGDIAEGYSVSREKKESFPLTVTSAQKNPTAFYLCASRTGMGNQPQHFGDGTRLSIL.

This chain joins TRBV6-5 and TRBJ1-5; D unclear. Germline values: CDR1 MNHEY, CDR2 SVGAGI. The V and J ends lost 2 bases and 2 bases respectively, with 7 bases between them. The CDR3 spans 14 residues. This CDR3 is CASSYERGNQPQHF. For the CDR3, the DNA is TGTGCCAGCAGTTACGAGAGGGGCAATCAGCCCCAGCATTTT.

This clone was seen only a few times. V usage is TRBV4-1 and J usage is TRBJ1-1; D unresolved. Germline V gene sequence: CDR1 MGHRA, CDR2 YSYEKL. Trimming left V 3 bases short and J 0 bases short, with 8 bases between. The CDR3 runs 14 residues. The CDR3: CASSQRGMNTEAFF. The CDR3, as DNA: TGCGCCAGCAGCCAGAGAGGGATGAACACTGAAGCTTTCTTT.

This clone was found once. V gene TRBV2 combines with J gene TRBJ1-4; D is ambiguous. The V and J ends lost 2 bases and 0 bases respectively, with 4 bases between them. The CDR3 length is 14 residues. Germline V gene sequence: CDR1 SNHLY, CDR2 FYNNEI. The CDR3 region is CASSEQSTNEKLFF. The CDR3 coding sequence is TGTGCCAGCAGTGAACAGTCAACTAATGAAAAACTGTTTTTT.

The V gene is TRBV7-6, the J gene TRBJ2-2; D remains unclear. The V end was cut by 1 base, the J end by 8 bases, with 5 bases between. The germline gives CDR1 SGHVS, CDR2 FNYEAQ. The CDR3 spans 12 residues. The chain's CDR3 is CASSLGPGELFF. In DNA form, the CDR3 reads TGTGCCAGCAGCTTAGGGCCAGGGGAGCTGTTTTTT.

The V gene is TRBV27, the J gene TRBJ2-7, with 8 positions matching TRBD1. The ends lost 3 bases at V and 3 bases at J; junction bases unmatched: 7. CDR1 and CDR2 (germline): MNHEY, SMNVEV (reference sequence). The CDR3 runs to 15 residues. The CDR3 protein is CASSFAGTGVYEQYF. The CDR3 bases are TGTGCCAGCAGTTTTGCCGGGACAGGAGTCTACGAGCAGTACTTC.

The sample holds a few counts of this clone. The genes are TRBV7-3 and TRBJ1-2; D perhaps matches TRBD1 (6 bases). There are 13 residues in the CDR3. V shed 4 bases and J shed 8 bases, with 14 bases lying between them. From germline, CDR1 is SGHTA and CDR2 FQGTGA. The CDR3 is CASSSDSYSGYTF. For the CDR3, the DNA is TGTGCCAGCAGCTCGGACAGCTACTCCGGCTACACCTTC.

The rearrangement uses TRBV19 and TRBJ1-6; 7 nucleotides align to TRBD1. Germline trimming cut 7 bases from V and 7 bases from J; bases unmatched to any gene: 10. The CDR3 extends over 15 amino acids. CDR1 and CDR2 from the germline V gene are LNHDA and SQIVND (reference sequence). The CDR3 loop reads CASNEWRQGNSPLHF. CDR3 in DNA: TGTGCCAGTAATGAGTGGCGACAGGGCAATTCACCCCTCCACTTT.

CDR3 in DNA: TGTGCCAGCAGCTTTCGGGATTACACAGAGACCCAGTACTTC. This translates into CASSFRDYTETQYF. The rearrangement uses TRBV5-4 and TRBJ2-5; D possibly corresponds to TRBD2 (5 bases). CDR1 SGHNT and CDR2 YYREEE come from the germline V gene (reference sequence). The CDR3 spans 14 residues. Trimming took off 2 bases at V and 4 bases at J, with 12 bases between the two ends.

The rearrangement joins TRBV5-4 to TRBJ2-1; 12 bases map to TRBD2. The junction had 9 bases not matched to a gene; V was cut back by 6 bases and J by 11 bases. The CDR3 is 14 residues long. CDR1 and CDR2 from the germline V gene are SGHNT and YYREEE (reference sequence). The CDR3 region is CASTPPGLAGQQFF. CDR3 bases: TGTGCCAGCACCCCGCCGGGACTAGCGGGCCAGCAGTTCTTC. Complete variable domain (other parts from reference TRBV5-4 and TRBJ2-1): ETGVTQSPTHLIKTRGQQVTLRCSSQSGHNTVSWYQQALGQGPQFIFQYYREEENGRGNFPPRFSGLQFPNYSSELNVNALELDDSALYLCASTPPGLAGQQFFGPGTRLTVL.

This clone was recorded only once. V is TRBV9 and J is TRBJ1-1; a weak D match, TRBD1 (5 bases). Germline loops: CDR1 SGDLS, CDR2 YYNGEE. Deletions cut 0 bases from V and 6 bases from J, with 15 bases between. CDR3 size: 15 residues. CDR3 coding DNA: TGTGCCAGCAGCGTAGAGGCAGGGTTATACTCTGAAGCTTTCTTT. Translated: CASSVEAGLYSEAFF.

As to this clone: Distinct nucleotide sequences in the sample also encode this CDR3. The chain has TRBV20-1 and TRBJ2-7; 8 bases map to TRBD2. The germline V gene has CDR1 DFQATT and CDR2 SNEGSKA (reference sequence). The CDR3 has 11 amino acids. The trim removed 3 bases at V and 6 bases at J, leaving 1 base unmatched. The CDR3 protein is CSASGGGEQYF. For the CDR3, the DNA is TGCAGTGCTAGCGGGGGGGGCGAGCAGTACTTC.

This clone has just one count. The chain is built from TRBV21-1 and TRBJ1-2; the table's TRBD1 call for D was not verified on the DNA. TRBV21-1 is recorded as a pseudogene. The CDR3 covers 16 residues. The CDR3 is CASSKLRDTSNYGYTF. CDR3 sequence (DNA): TGTGCCAGCAGCAAACTCCGGGACACATCAAACTATGGCTACACCTTC.

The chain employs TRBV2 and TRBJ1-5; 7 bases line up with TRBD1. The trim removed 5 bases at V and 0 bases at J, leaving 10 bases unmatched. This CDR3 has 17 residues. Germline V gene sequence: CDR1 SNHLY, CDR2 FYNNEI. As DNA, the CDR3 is TGTGCCAGCAGTAGACAGGGCCCCGATTATAGCAATCAGCCCCAGCATTTT. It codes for CASSRQGPDYSNQPQHF. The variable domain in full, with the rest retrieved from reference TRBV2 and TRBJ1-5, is EPEVTQTPSHQVTQMGQEVILRCVPISNHLYFYWYRQILGQKVEFLVSFYNNEISEKSEIFDDQFSVERPDGSNFTLKIRSTKLEDSAMYFCASSRQGPDYSNQPQHFGDGTRLSIL.

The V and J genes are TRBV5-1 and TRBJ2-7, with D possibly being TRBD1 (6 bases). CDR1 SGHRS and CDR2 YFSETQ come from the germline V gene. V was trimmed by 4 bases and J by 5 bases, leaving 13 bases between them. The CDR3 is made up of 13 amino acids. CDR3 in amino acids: CASSASGTHEQYF. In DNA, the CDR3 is TGCGCCAGCAGCGCCTCCGGGACACACGAGCAGTACTTC.

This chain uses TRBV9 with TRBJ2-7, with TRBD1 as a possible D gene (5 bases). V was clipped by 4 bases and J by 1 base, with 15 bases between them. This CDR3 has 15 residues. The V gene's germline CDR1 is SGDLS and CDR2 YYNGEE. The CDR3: CASSPGDSRSYEQYF. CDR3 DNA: TGTGCCAGCAGCCCAGGAGACAGTCGGTCCTACGAGCAGTACTTC.

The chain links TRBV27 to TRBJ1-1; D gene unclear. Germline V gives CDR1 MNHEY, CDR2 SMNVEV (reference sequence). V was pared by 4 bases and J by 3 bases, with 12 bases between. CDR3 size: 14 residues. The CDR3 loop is CASSSARRDTEAFF. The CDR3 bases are TGTGCCAGCAGTTCCGCTAGGAGGGACACTGAAGCTTTCTTT.

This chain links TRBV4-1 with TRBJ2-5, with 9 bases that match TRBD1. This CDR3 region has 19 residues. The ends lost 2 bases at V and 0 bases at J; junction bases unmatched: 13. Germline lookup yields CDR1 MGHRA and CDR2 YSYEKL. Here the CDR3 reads CASSQRGTGTIPYQETQYF. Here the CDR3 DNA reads TGCGCCAGCAGCCAAAGGGGGACAGGGACGATACCGTACCAAGAGACCCAGTACTTC.